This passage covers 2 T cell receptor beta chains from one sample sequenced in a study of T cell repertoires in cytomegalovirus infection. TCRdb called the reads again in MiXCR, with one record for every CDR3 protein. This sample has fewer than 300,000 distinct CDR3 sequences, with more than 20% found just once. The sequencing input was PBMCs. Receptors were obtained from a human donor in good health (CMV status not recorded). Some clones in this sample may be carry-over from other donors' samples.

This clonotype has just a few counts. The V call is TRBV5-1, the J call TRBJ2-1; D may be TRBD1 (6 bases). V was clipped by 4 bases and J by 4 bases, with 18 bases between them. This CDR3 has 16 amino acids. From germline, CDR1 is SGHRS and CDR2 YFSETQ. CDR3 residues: CASSVPRGSQYNEQFF. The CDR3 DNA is TGCGCCAGCAGCGTCCCAAGGGGGTCCCAATACAATGAGCAGTTCTTC.

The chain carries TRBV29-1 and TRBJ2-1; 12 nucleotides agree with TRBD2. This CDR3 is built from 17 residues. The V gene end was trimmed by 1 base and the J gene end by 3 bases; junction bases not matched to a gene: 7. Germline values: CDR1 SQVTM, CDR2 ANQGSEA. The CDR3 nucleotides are TGCAGCGTTGAAGTCATCGCTAGCGGGAGGGTCTACAATGAGCAGTTCTTC. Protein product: CSVEVIASGRVYNEQFF.